Shown below are 7 T cell receptor beta chains from a single sample sequenced in a study of shared clonotypes between healthy human individuals. Clones were sequenced by immunoSEQ multiplex PCR, and TCRdb holds only the in-frame ones, with some missing. The repertoire consists of about 2.5 million clones, with approximately 90% occurring once and the leading ten covering 0.37%. Sequencing input: naive CD4+ T cells from PBMCs. Subset of the sample: CD45RA+ positively selected. These receptors originate from a young man in good health. Some clones in this sample may be carry-over from other donors' samples.

As regards this clone: The identical CDR3 is also encoded by other nucleotide sequences in the sample. This sequence joins TRBV5-1 and TRBJ1-2; D not certain. Germline V gene lookup returns CDR1 SGHRS and CDR2 YFSETQ. The CDR3 is made up of 14 amino acids. Trimming cost V 0 bases and J 2 bases, with 8 bases left between them. The chain's CDR3 is CASSLGPSNYGYTF. Here the CDR3 DNA reads TGCGCCAGCAGCTTGGGGCCCTCAAACTATGGCTACACCTTC. Variable domain in full (rest from reference TRBV5-1 and TRBJ1-2): KAGVTQTPRYLIKTRGQQVTLSCSPISGHRSVSWYQQTPGQGLQFLFEYFSETQRNKGNFPGRFSGRQFSNSRSEMNVSTLELGDSALYLCASSLGPSNYGYTFGSGTRLTVV.

The rearrangement uses TRBV19 and TRBJ1-1; no firm D call. V was clipped by 3 bases and J by 0 bases, with 8 bases between them. CDR3 size: 14 residues. Per the germline V gene, CDR1 is LNHDA and CDR2 is SQIVND (reference sequence). In DNA, the CDR3 is TGTGCCAGTAGTATGGAGATTATGAACACTGAAGCTTTCTTT. Residues: CASSMEIMNTEAFF.

Written as DNA, the CDR3 is TGTGCCAGCAGCGAAGACAGGGGGCTTGGCTACACCTTC. Protein: CASSEDRGLGYTF. This chain connects TRBV5-4 to TRBJ1-2; TRBD1 matches at 10 bases. This CDR3 has 13 amino acids. V shed 4 bases, J shed 7 bases, and the junction held 4 bases outside the gene matches. Germline CDR1 SGHNT, CDR2 YYREEE (reference sequence).

This CDR3 is CAWRTGTVSYEQYF. CDR3 coding DNA: TGTGCCTGGAGAACCGGGACAGTCTCCTACGAGCAGTACTTC. The V gene is TRBV30, the J gene TRBJ2-7, with TRBD1 matching over 7 bases. CDR3 length: 14 amino acids. With V trimmed by 3 bases and J by 0 bases, 5 bases remained unmatched. The germline V gene encodes CDR1 GTSNPN and CDR2 SVGIG (reference sequence).

The V gene is TRBV28, the J gene TRBJ2-4; possible D gene TRBD2, 6 bases. The V end was cut by 2 bases, the J end by 1 base, with 12 bases between. Germline V gene lookup returns CDR1 MDHEN and CDR2 SYDVKM. This CDR3 contains 16 residues. In DNA, the CDR3 is TGTGCCAGCAGTTTAGGAGGGGCTGGGGCCAAAAACATTCAGTACTTC. It encodes CASSLGGAGAKNIQYF.

This clone was counted only a few times. The gene calls are TRBV6-1 and TRBJ1-1; 7 bases are a match to TRBD1. This CDR3 is built from 13 residues. CDR1 and CDR2 from the germline V gene are MNHNS and SASEGT. With 6 bases clipped from V and 2 bases from J, the junction kept 3 bases outside the gene matches. The CDR3 coding sequence is TGTGCCAGCAGGGGACAGAGCAACACTGAAGCTTTCTTT. This translates into CASRGQSNTEAFF.

This chain uses TRBV6-1 with TRBJ1-1; D not certain. Trimming cost V 4 bases and J 6 bases, with 12 bases left between them. The germline gives CDR1 MNHNS, CDR2 SASEGT. The CDR3 is 13 amino acids. CDR3 nucleotides: TGTGCCAGCAGTGGCAACAGAGACTCTGAAGCTTTCTTT. It specifies CASSGNRDSEAFF.